This T cell receptor beta chain was captured in a study of T-cell reconstitution after alpha-beta-depleted transplantation in children listed by TCRdb under 2016. With respect to the entire study: Using TCR repertoire profiling, the study quantitatively followed how T-cell immune reconstitution unfolded in children after TCRalphabeta/CD19-depleted allogeneic hematopoietic cell transplantation. Paper-wide results and their limitations: Over subsequent months, a decline in hyperexpanded clone frequencies was noted, and after one year, T-cell counts and TCRbeta diversity were mostly ascribed to newly produced T cells. The apparently early recovery of alphabetaT-cell counts about two months after transplant reportedly depended on only several hundred rapidly expanded clones that came from non-depleted graft cells. In some patients, the high TCRbeta diversity seen at day 60 was put down to recipient T cells and intrathymic progenitors that had survived conditioning.

Library preparation used PCR. The sample was run on an Illumina HiSeq 2500. TCR libraries were prepared with molecular barcoding, using unique molecular identifiers to normalize TCRbeta repertoire quantification. TCRdb reanalyzed the raw reads on its own, using fastp at Q25 for trimming and MiXCR for clone calling, and kept in-frame beta chains. Identical CDR3 proteins give one entry, which carries the most common genes and DNA. The sample table holds roughly 350,000 distinct CDR3 sequences, of which about a sixth were seen once. Roughly 40% of the sample lies in the top ten. This clonotype has ten or more counts. What antigen it recognizes has not been identified. No base quality values were provided; no much bigger clone lies one nucleotide off. The germline V end is reduced by 0 bases and the J end by 8 bases; junction bases left unmatched: 5. The CDR3 measures 14 amino acids from cysteine to phenylalanine. The entry retains the CDR3 DNA only, 42 bases that are in frame from base 1. Taken from the germline V gene, the CDR1 and CDR2 loops are SGHVS and FNYEAQ.

The treatment or condition label here, explained by the study, means: allogeneic hematopoietic cell transplantation with graft depleted of TCRalphabeta T cells and CD19 B cells. The children who served as transplant recipients had been given grafts of TCRalphabeta/CD19-depleted allogeneic hematopoietic cells. The chain is encoded by TRBV7-6 joined to TRBJ2-7; TRBD2 lines up with 9 middle nucleotides. The sequence was obtained from a male patient aged 2-9 years who had a stem cell transplant for acute lymphoblastic leukemia, so the T cells may come from the graft donor. The sequencing here drew on PBMCs, mostly from graft donor cells, taken 360 days after TCRalphabeta/CD19-depleted stem cell transplant. The CDR3 here reads CASSLARREGQQYF. The DNA is TGTGCCAGCAGCTTAGCTAGGCGGGAGGGCCAGCAGTACTTC.